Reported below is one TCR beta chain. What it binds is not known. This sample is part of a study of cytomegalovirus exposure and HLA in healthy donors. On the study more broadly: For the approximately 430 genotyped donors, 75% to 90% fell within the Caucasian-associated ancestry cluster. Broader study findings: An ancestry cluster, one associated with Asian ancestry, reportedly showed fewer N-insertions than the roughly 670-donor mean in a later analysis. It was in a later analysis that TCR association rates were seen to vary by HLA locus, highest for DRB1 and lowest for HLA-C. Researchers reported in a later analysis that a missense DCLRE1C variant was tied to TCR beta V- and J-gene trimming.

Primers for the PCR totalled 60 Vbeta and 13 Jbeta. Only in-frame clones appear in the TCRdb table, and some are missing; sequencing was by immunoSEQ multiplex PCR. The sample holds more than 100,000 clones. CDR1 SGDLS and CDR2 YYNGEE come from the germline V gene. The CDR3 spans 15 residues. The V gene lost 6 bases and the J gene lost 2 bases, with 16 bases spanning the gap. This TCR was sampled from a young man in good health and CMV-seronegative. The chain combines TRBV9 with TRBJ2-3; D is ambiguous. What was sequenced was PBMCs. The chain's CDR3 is CASTRSPAFTDTQYF. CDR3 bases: TGTGCCAGCACCCGGAGCCCCGCTTTCACAGATACGCAGTATTTT.